The sequence of this T cell receptor beta chain was determined in a study of T cells in Graves' hyperthyroidism and ophthalmopathy. Germline V CDR1 and CDR2: SGHTA, FQGTGA. The V gene lost 2 bases and the J gene lost 2 bases, with 16 bases spanning the gap. CDR3 length: 17 residues. Absence of ophthalmopathy progression within 18 months defined stable Graves' hyperthyroidism. Aged 18 to 65, the patients had hyperthyroidism that was newly diagnosed and had lasted under 2 months. Not enrolled were patients with uncontrolled infection, other autoimmune disease, pregnancy or lactation. TCR beta CDR3 region amplification was performed from RNA transcripts. In the first-round RT-PCR of the TCR CDR3, the HTBI primer set was used. Via MiXCR, TCRdb re-called the multiplex PCR reads, giving one row per CDR3 protein. The data show about 420,000 distinct CDR3 sequences, about 15% seen once.

V is TRBV7-3 and J is TRBJ1-5; possible D gene TRBD1, 6 bases. The sequenced sample consisted of blood. This receptor was obtained from a woman in her late teens or twenties with Graves' hyperthyroidism. CDR3: CASSLDRSRYGNQPQHF. The CDR3 coding sequence is TGTGCCAGCAGCTTAGACAGGTCTAGGTATGGCAATCAGCCCCAGCATTTT.